This entry lists 21 T cell receptor beta chains sequenced from one sample in a study of cytomegalovirus exposure and HLA in healthy donors. In the PCR, 60 Vbeta and 13 Jbeta primers were used. TCRdb's table, derived via immunoSEQ multiplex PCR, lists solely in-frame clones and lacks some. Among tens of thousands of clones listed, 82% were seen once. The sequenced sample consisted of PBMCs. The origin of the receptors is a man in his forties or fifties in good health and CMV-seronegative.

The chain is built from TRBV7-9 and TRBJ2-7, with D possibly matching TRBD1 (6 bases). Trimming took off 1 base at V and 2 bases at J, with 12 bases between the two ends. CDR3 length: 15 residues. Germline V CDR1 and CDR2: SEHNR, FQNEAQ (reference sequence). The CDR3 reads CASSLVAGATYEQYF. CDR3 DNA sequence: TGTGCCAGCAGCTTAGTGGCAGGGGCCACCTACGAGCAGTACTTC.

V is TRBV9 and J is TRBJ2-7; 10 bases align to TRBD2. V lost 3 bases and J lost 4; bases outside the gene matches: 10. The germline CDR1 and CDR2 sequences are SGDLS and YYNGEE. The CDR3 runs 16 residues. CDR3 nucleotides: TGTGCCAGCAGCGACCCCTCTAGCGGGAGTTCGTACGAGCAGTACTTC. This encodes CASSDPSSGSSYEQYF.

This clone was seen a handful of times. The chain employs TRBV14 and TRBJ1-1, with TRBD1 identical over 7 bases. CDR3 size: 14 residues. CDR1 is SGHDN and CDR2 is FVKESK in the germline V gene. The junction had 3 bases not matched to a gene; V was cut back by 4 bases and J by 1 base. The CDR3 spells CASSLWTGNTEAFF. CDR3 nucleotide sequence: TGTGCCAGCAGCCTTTGGACAGGGAACACTGAAGCTTTCTTT.

The V gene is TRBV6-1, the J gene TRBJ2-3, with 12 positions matching TRBD2. The V gene end was trimmed by 2 bases and the J gene end by 4 bases; junction bases not matched to a gene: 1. CDR1 MNHNS and CDR2 SASEGT come from the germline V gene. The CDR3 is 15 amino acids. CDR3 residues: CASSELAGGPDTQYF. CDR3 DNA: TGTGCCAGCAGTGAACTAGCGGGAGGGCCAGATACGCAGTATTTT.

J is TRBJ2-5 and V is TRBV18; 12 bases are a match to TRBD2. The V segment lost 3 bases and the J segment 4 bases; nucleotides outside the gene matches: 6. The CDR3 covers 16 residues. Germline V gene data show CDR1 as KGHSH and CDR2 as LQKENI. The chain's CDR3 is CASSPSSGRARETQYF. Here the CDR3 DNA reads TGTGCCAGCTCACCCTCTAGCGGGAGGGCCCGAGAGACCCAGTACTTC.

This chain uses TRBV28 with TRBJ2-7; TRBD1 matches 7 bases. This CDR3 has 14 amino acids. The J segment lost 3 bases and the V segment lost 5 bases, leaving 7 bases of the junction unmatched. In germline, CDR1 is MDHEN, CDR2 SYDVKM. DNA of the CDR3: TGTGCCAGCAGTAGCACAGGGGCGAACTACGAGCAGTACTTC. Its translation is CASSSTGANYEQYF.

Only one count was recorded for this clone. J is TRBJ2-2 and V is TRBV28; D gene uncertain. Trimming removed 3 bases at V and 6 bases at J, with 8 bases between. This CDR3 spans 13 amino acids. The germline gives CDR1 MDHEN, CDR2 SYDVKM. The CDR3 nucleotides are TGTGCCAGCAGTTTCCGACGGGCCGGGGAGCTGTTTTTT. Protein sequence: CASSFRRAGELFF.

The chain recombines TRBV6-5 with TRBJ2-1, with D hard to call. This CDR3 is built from 16 residues. The germline V and J ends were trimmed by 4 bases and 1 base, with 14 bases remaining between them. The germline gives CDR1 MNHEY, CDR2 SVGAGI. The DNA of the CDR3 is TGTGCCAGCAGTTCCCCCGGTAGGAGATCCTACAATGAGCAGTTCTTC. Translating it yields CASSSPGRRSYNEQFF.

The chain carries TRBV19 and TRBJ2-2, with 12 bases matching TRBD2. Germline V gives CDR1 LNHDA, CDR2 SQIVND (reference sequence). The CDR3 extends over 16 amino acids. After removal of 4 bases from V and 8 bases from J, the junction contained 8 bases not matched to a gene. The CDR3: CASSSRGLAGRGELFF. The CDR3, as DNA: TGTGCCAGTAGTAGCAGGGGACTAGCGGGCAGGGGGGAGCTGTTTTTT.

The chain combines TRBV5-1 with TRBJ2-4, with D possibly being TRBD2 (5 bases). With 2 bases removed from V and 7 bases from J, the gap between germline ends came to 13 bases. The CDR3 covers 14 residues. Germline CDR1 is SGHRS and CDR2 is YFSETQ. CDR3 protein: CASSFQADLNIQYF. Here the CDR3 DNA reads TGCGCCAGCAGCTTTCAAGCGGATCTGAACATTCAGTACTTC. The variable domain in full, with the rest retrieved from reference TRBV5-1 and TRBJ2-4, is KAGVTQTPRYLIKTRGQQVTLSCSPISGHRSVSWYQQTPGQGLQFLFEYFSETQRNKGNFPGRFSGRQFSNSRSEMNVSTLELGDSALYLCASSFQADLNIQYFGAGTRLSVL.

This chain uses TRBV5-5 with TRBJ1-5; 9 positions agree with TRBD1. Germline V gene lookup returns CDR1 SGHKS and CDR2 YYEKEE (reference sequence). This CDR3 contains 15 residues. J lost 12 bases, V lost 3 bases, and 13 bases had no gene match. CDR3 sequence: CASSYFNTGGPLQHF. For the CDR3, the DNA is TGTGCCAGCAGCTACTTCAACACAGGGGGCCCGCTCCAGCATTTT.

J is TRBJ2-2 and V is TRBV27; 8 bases are shared with TRBD2. J was trimmed by 0 bases and V by 5 bases; bases with no gene match: 5. Germline V gene sequence: CDR1 MNHEY, CDR2 SMNVEV (reference sequence). The CDR3 is 16 residues long. DNA for the CDR3: TGTGCCAGCAGTCGCTATAGCGGGGCGAACACCGGGGAGCTGTTTTTT. Its protein product is CASSRYSGANTGELFF.

In DNA form, the CDR3 reads TGTGCCAGCAGCTTAGGAGGGGAGGACTATGGCTACACCTTC. Protein product: CASSLGGEDYGYTF. The V call is TRBV7-9, the J call TRBJ1-2, with a possible D match to TRBD1 (5 bases). This CDR3 is 14 amino acids long. V lost 1 base to trimming and J lost 3 bases, with 9 bases between them. Germline V CDR1 and CDR2: SEHNR, FQNEAQ (reference sequence).

The chain recombines TRBV19 with TRBJ2-1; 13 nucleotides match TRBD2. Germline V gene data show CDR1 as LNHDA and CDR2 as SQIVND (reference sequence). Trimming removed 3 bases from V and 4 bases from J; junction bases left unmatched: 9. This CDR3 contains 18 residues. The CDR3 loop reads CASSIIIGLAGVYNEQFF. In DNA form, the CDR3 reads TGTGCCAGTAGTATCATTATCGGACTAGCGGGAGTATACAATGAGCAGTTCTTC.

The chain carries TRBV7-9 and TRBJ2-7, with 13 bases matching TRBD2. With V trimmed by 4 bases and J by 2 bases, 2 bases remained unmatched. The CDR3 is 15 residues long. Germline CDR1 is SEHNR and CDR2 is FQNEAQ (reference sequence). The CDR3 sequence is CASSSLAGGAYEQYF. In DNA form, the CDR3 reads TGTGCCAGCAGCTCACTAGCGGGGGGGGCCTACGAGCAGTACTTC.

The rearrangement uses TRBV7-3 and TRBJ2-1; 7 positions match TRBD2. V dropped 5 bases and J dropped 4; count of bases not matched to a gene: 8. The germline V gene has CDR1 SGHTA and CDR2 FQGTGA. The CDR3 has 15 amino acids. The CDR3 sequence is CASSPAGPAYNEQFF. The CDR3 nucleotides are TGTGCCAGCAGCCCAGCGGGACCAGCTTACAATGAGCAGTTCTTC.

The chain links TRBV28 to TRBJ1-2, with 9 bases that match TRBD1. CDR1 is MDHEN, CDR2 SYDVKM, per germline. V trimming: 7 bases; J trimming: 6 bases; junction bases outside the gene matches: 6. The CDR3 sequence is 13 residues long. The CDR3 loop reads CASTDRQGDGYTF. CDR3 coding DNA: TGTGCCAGCACCGATCGACAGGGGGATGGCTACACCTTC.

The rearrangement links TRBV11-2 to TRBJ2-3; D is perhaps TRBD2 (6 bases). There are 11 residues in the CDR3. Germline CDR1 SGHAT, CDR2 FQNNGV. Deletions cut 7 bases from V and 7 bases from J, with 9 bases between. The CDR3 sequence: CASNREYTQYF. The CDR3 bases are TGTGCCAGCAACCGGGAGTATACGCAGTATTTT.

This chain joins TRBV9 and TRBJ2-3; maybe TRBD2 (6 bases). CDR1 and CDR2 (germline): SGDLS, YYNGEE. Trimming pared 2 bases from V and 0 bases from J, leaving 13 bases between. The CDR3 loop spans 16 amino acids. CDR3 sequence reads: CASSVHSGYSTDTQYF. The DNA for the CDR3 is TGTGCCAGCAGCGTGCATAGCGGCTATAGCACAGATACGCAGTATTTT.

This rearrangement joins TRBV15 to TRBJ2-3; 7 positions match TRBD1. Germline assignment: CDR1 LNHNV and CDR2 YYDKDF (reference sequence). CDR3 length equals 15 residues. V dropped 3 bases and J dropped 2; count of bases not matched to a gene: 5. CDR3 coding DNA: TGTGCCACCAGCAGGGGGACAGACTACACAGATACGCAGTATTTT. Amino acid sequence: CATSRGTDYTDTQYF.

The chain employs TRBV6-5 and TRBJ2-1, with D maybe TRBD2 (6 bases). Germline CDR1 and CDR2: MNHEY and SVGAGI. This CDR3 is 15 amino acids long. V gave up 4 bases and J gave up 7 bases, with 17 bases separating them. The CDR3 loop reads CASSSWGDSSNEQFF. Written as DNA, the CDR3 is TGTGCCAGCAGTTCCTGGGGGGACTCATCAAATGAGCAGTTCTTC.